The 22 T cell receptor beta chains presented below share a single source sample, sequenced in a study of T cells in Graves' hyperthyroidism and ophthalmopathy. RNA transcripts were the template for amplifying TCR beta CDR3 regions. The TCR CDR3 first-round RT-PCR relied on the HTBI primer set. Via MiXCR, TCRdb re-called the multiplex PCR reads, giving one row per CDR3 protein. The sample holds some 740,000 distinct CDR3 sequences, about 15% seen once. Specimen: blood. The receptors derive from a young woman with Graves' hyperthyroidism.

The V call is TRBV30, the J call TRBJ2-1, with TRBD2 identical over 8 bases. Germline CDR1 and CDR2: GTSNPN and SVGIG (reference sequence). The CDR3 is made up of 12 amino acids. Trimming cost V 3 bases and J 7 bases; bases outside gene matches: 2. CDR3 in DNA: TGTGCCTGGAGGATAGCGGGAAATGAGCAGTTCTTC. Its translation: CAWRIAGNEQFF.

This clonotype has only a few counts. The CDR3, as DNA: TGCGCCAGCAGTACGTTCGGCAGGGGATCCTACGAGCAGTACTTC. Encoded protein: CASSTFGRGSYEQYF. The chain uses TRBV5-1 and TRBJ2-7; tentatively, D is TRBD1 (6 bases). The CDR3 has 15 residues. Germline CDR1 reads SGHRS; CDR2 reads YFSETQ. Trimming took 5 bases from V and 1 from J, leaving 16 bases between them.

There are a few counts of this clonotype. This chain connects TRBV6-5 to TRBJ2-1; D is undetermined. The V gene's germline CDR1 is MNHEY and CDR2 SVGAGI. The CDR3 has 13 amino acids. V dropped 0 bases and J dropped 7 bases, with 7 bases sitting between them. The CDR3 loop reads CASSYSSANEQFF. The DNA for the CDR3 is TGTGCCAGCAGTTACTCGAGCGCTAATGAGCAGTTCTTC.

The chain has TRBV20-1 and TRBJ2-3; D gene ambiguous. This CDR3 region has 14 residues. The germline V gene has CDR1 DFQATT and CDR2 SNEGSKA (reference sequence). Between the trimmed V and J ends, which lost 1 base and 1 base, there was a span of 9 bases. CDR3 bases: TGCAGTGCTAGAGTGGCGATTCGCACAGATACGCAGTATTTT. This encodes CSARVAIRTDTQYF.

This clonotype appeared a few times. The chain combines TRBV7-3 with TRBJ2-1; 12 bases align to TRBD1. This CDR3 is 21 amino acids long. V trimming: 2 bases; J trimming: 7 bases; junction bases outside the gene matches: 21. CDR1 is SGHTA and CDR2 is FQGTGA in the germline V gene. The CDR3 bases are TGTGCCAGCAGCTTACGGTGGAAGGGGACAGGGGGCAATATCTCCCCAAATGAGCAGTTCTTC. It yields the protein CASSLRWKGTGGNISPNEQFF.

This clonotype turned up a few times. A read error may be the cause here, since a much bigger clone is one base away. The CDR3 loop reads CASSGGDLHPDTQYF. CDR3 coding DNA: TGTGCCAGCAGTGGCGGGGACCTACACCCAGATACGCAGTATTTT. The chain is built from TRBV27 and TRBJ2-3; tentatively, D is TRBD2 (6 bases). Trimming removed 5 bases at V and 4 bases at J, with 16 bases between. The germline gives CDR1 MNHEY, CDR2 SMNVEV (reference sequence). This CDR3 is 15 amino acids long.

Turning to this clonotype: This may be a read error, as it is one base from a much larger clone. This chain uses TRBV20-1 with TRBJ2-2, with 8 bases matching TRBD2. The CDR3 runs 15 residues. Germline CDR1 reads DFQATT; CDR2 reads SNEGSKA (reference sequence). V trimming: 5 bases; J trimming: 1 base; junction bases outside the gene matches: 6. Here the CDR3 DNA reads TGCAGTGCTGGAACGAGCGGGAGGAACACCGGGGAGCTGTTTTTT. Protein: CSAGTSGRNTGELFF.

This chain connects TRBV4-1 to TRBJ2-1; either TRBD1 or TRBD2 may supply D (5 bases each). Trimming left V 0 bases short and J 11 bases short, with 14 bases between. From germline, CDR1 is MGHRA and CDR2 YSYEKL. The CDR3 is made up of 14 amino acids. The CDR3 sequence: CASSQESLRGQQFF. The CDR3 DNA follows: TGCGCCAGCAGCCAAGAGAGTTTAAGGGGACAGCAGTTCTTC.

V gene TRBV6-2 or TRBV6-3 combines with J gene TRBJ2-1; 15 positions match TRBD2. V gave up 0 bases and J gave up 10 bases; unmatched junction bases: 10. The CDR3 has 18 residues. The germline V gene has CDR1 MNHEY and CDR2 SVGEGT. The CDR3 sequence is CASSYSRQRTSGRVEQFF. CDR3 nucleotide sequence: TGTGCCAGCAGTTACTCGAGGCAGAGGACTAGCGGGAGGGTCGAGCAGTTCTTC.

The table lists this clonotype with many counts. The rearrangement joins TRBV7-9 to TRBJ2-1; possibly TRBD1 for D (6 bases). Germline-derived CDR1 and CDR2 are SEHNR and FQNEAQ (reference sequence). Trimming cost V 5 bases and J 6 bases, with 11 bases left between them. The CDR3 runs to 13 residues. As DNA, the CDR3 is TGTGCCAGCAGCCTGTCAGGGGTCAATGAGCAGTTCTTC. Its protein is CASSLSGVNEQFF.

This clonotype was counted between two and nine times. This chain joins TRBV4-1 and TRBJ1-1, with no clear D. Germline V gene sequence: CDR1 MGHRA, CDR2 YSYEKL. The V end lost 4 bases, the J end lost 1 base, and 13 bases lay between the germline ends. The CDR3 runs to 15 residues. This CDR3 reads CASSRSGNANTEAFF. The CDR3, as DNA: TGCGCCAGCAGCCGTAGCGGGAACGCGAACACTGAAGCTTTCTTT.

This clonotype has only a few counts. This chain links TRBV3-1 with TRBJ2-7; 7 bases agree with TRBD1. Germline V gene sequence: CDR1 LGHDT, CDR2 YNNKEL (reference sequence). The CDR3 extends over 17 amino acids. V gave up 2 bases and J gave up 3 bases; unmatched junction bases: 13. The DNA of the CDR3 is TGTGCCAGCAGCCAAACATTCCGGGACAGAAATCTCTACGAGCAGTACTTC. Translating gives CASSQTFRDRNLYEQYF.

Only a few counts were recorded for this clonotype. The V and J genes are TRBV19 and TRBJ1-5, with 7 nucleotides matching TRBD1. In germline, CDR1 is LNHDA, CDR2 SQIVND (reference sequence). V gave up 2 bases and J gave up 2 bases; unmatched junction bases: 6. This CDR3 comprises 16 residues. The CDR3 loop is CASSIQGGNGNQPQHF. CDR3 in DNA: TGTGCCAGTAGTATACAAGGGGGCAATGGCAATCAGCCCCAGCATTTT.

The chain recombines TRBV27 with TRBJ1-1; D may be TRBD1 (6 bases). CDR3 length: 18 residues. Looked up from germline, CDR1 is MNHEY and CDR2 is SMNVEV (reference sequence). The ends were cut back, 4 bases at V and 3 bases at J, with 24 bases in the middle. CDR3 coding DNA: TGTGCCAGCAGTTCAAGATTGGGGACACCGCTCGGGGACACTGAAGCTTTCTTT. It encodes CASSSRLGTPLGDTEAFF.

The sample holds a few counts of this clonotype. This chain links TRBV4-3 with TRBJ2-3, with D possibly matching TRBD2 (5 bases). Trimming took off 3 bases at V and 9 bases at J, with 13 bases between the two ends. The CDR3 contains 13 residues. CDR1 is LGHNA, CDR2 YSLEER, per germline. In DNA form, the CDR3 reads TGCGCCAGCAGCCAGATCGGGGTAGGCACGCAGTATTTT. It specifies CASSQIGVGTQYF.

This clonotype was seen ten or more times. The CDR3 sequence: CATGQGGLGSNQPQHF. The CDR3, as DNA: TGTGCCACCGGGCAGGGGGGCCTGGGGAGCAATCAGCCCCAGCATTTT. V gene TRBV15 combines with J gene TRBJ1-5; 7 positions match TRBD1. The J segment lost 1 base and the V segment lost 8 bases, leaving 11 bases of the junction unmatched. CDR3 length: 16 amino acids. Germline lookup yields CDR1 LNHNV and CDR2 YYDKDF (reference sequence). The whole variable domain, filled in from reference TRBV15 and TRBJ1-5, reads DAMVIQNPRYQVTQFGKPVTLSCSQTLNHNVMYWYQQKSSQAPKLLFHYYDKDFNNEADTPDNFQSRRPNTSFCFLDIRSPGLGDTAMYLCATGQGGLGSNQPQHFGDGTRLSIL.

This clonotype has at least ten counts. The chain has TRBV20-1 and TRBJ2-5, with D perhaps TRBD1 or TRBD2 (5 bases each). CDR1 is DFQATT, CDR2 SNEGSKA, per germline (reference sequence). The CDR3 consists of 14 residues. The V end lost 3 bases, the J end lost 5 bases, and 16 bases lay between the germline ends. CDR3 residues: CSARVPGTRETQYF. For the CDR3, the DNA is TGCAGTGCTAGGGTCCCCGGGACCCGGGAGACCCAGTACTTC.

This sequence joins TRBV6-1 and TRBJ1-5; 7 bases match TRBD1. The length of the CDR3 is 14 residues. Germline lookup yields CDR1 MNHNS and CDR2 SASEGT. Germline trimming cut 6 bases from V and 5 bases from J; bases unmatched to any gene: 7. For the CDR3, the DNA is TGTGCCAGCAGCGGAAGGACAGGCGATCAGCCCCAGCATTTT. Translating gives CASSGRTGDQPQHF.

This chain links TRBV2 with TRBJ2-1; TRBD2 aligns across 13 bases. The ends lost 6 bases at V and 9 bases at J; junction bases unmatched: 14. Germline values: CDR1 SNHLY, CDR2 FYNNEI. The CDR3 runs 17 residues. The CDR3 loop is CASRIRTSGSWDIEQFF. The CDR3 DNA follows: TGTGCCAGCAGGATCCGGACTAGCGGGAGCTGGGACATTGAGCAGTTCTTC.

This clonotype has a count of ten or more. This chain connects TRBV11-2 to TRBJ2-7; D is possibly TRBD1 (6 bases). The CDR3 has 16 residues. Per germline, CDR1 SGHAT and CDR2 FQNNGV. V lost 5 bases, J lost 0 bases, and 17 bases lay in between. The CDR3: CASSPRGGGSSYEQYF. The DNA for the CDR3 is TGTGCCAGCAGCCCCCGCGGTGGGGGCAGCTCCTACGAGCAGTACTTC.

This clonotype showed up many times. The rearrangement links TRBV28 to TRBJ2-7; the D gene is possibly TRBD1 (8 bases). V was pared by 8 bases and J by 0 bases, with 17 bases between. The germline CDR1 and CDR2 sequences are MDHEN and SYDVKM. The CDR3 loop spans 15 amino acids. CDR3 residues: CASGRNRGGSYEQYF. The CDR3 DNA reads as TGTGCCAGCGGTCGTAACAGGGGGGGCTCCTACGAGCAGTACTTC.

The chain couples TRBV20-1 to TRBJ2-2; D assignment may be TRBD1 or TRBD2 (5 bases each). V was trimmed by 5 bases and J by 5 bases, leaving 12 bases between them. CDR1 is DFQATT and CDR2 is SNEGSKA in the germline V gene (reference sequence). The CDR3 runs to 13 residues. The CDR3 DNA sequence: TGCAGTGCTGGGACGACACCGACCGGGGAGCTGTTTTTT. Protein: CSAGTTPTGELFF.